This record concerns one T cell receptor (beta chain) sequence. Its antigen is not known. Only in-frame clones appear in the TCRdb table, and some are missing; sequencing was by immunoSEQ multiplex PCR. The sample has some 14,000 clones, over 60% seen once. The sample originates from a study of neoadjuvant anti-PD-1 for oral cavity cancer. Study-level information: Around day 43, patients without progression received a fourth nivolumab dose before surgery.

Specified time point: after neoadjuvant nivolumab, at surgical resection. Patients had newly diagnosed, untreated stage II-IVA oral cavity squamous cell carcinoma. No culture or expansion preceded analysis of these blood cells. V gave up 4 bases and J gave up 1 base; unmatched junction bases: 3. Germline lookup yields CDR1 WNHNN and CDR2 SYGVQD (reference sequence). The CDR3 has 15 residues. Regarding the study as a whole: Each response group had just a few patients in TCR analyses.

Material: PBMCs, obtained after nivolumab (anti-PD-1) treatment. V and J are TRBV10-1 and TRBJ2-2, with 7 bases fitting TRBD1. The TCR comes from a person between 40 and 85 years old with oral cavity squamous cell carcinoma. The CDR3 DNA reads TGCGCCAGCAGTGGGGGACAGAGGAACACCGGGGAGCTGTTTTTT. Encoded protein: CASSGGQRNTGELFF.